Listed below are T cell receptor beta chains from one sample, sequenced in a study of blood T cell repertoires in COVID-19. Method: immunoSEQ multiplex PCR; TCRdb's copy keeps in-frame clones and lacks some. Here the sample spans about 200,000 clones, roughly 84% being singletons. The sequenced sample was PBMCs or T cells enriched from blood (not recorded which). These TCRs come from a man between 40 and 49 years old who had recovered from COVID-19. Each CDR3 is given with its conserved first and last residue. The order of the fields is CDR3 length, J gene, D gene, V gene, clone size, CDR3 protein, CDR3 DNA. D genes are given only for firm matches. Size is stated for part of the rows, as once, few or many counts, or as a class when the clone is expanded.

>19|TRBJ1-2|TRBD1|TRBV10-3|few
CAISEPNPQTGEINYGYTF
TGTGCCATCAGTGAGCCGAACCCACAGACAGGGGAAATTAACTATGGCTACACCTTC
>14|TRBJ1-2|-|TRBV6-5|-
CASCNSGQLYGYTF
TGTGCCAGCTGCAATTCGGGACAACTTTATGGCTACACCTTC
>13|TRBJ1-2|-|TRBV19|-
CASSSTARYGYTF
TGTGCCAGTAGTTCGACAGCTCGCTATGGCTACACCTTC
>16|TRBJ2-3|TRBD2|TRBV5-4|-
CASNNRGLASTDTQYF
TGTGCCAGCAACAACCGGGGACTAGCCAGCACAGATACGCAGTATTTT
>15|TRBJ1-1|TRBD1|TRBV15|few
CATSRDRAGGSEAFF
TGTGCCACCAGCAGAGATCGTGCAGGGGGCAGTGAAGCTTTCTTT
>15|TRBJ1-2|-|TRBV19|-
CASTLHPGQRNGYTF
TGTGCCAGTACCCTCCACCCGGGACAAAGAAATGGCTACACCTTC
>13|TRBJ1-6|-|TRBV6-5|once
CATRAASNSPLHF
TGTGCCACCAGGGCCGCATCCAATTCACCCCTCCACTTT
>14|TRBJ2-7|-|TRBV4-3|-
CASSQDPRTYEQYF
TGCGCCAGCAGCCAAGATCCGAGGACCTACGAGCAGTACTTC
>13|TRBJ2-5|-|TRBV27|-
CASSPGRGETQYF
TGTGCCAGCAGTCCCGGACGGGGAGAGACCCAGTACTTC
>17|TRBJ2-7|TRBD1|TRBV3-1/TRBV3-2|-
CASSQGSGTGSSREQYF
TGTGCCAGCAGCCAAGGCTCGGGGACAGGGTCTAGTCGAGAGCAGTACTTC
>15|TRBJ2-7|TRBD1|TRBV11-2|-
CASSSRQTGVYEQYF
TGTGCCAGCAGCTCCCGACAGACAGGGGTCTACGAGCAGTACTTC
>13|TRBJ1-2|-|TRBV5-6|-
CASSLVGGRGYTF
TGTGCCAGCAGCTTGGTAGGGGGTCGGGGCTACACCTTC
>14|TRBJ2-7|TRBD1|TRBV5-5|-
CASSWTGGPYEQYF
TGTGCCAGCAGCTGGACAGGGGGCCCCTACGAGCAGTACTTC
>14|TRBJ1-2|TRBD1|TRBV6-5|-
CASPGTGYGYGYTF
TGTGCCAGCCCCGGGACAGGGTACGGCTATGGCTACACCTTC
>16|TRBJ1-6|TRBD1|TRBV5-1|once
CASSLRTTGGGSPLHF
TGCGCCAGCAGCTTGAGAACTACAGGGGGAGGATCACCCCTCCACTTT
>13|TRBJ1-1|-|TRBV4-3|-
CASSQAVEAEAFF
TGCGCCAGCAGCCAAGCGGTGGAGGCTGAAGCTTTCTTT
>13|TRBJ1-1|-|TRBV18|-
CASSPQMNTEAFF
TGTGCCAGCTCACCCCAGATGAACACTGAAGCTTTCTTT
>13|TRBJ1-3|-|TRBV9|once
CASSGSSGNTIYF
TGTGCCAGCAGCGGTTCCTCGGGAAACACCATATATTTT
>11|TRBJ2-3|-|TRBV12-3/TRBV12-4|-
CASSRGNTQYF
TGTGCCAGCAGTCGGGGAAATACGCAGTATTTT
>15|TRBJ2-1|TRBD1|TRBV9|-
CAGSVYRGTYNEQFF
TGTGCCGGCAGCGTCTACAGGGGGACCTACAATGAGCAGTTCTTC
>13|TRBJ1-3|-|TRBV12-3/TRBV12-4|few
CASSQGAGNTIYF
TGTGCCAGCAGTCAGGGTGCCGGAAACACCATATATTTT
>16|TRBJ2-2|-|TRBV24-1|-
CATSDFGTGNTGELFF
TGTGCCACCAGTGATTTCGGGACTGGGAACACCGGGGAGCTGTTTTTT
>12|TRBJ2-7|-|TRBV3-1/TRBV3-2|-
CASSQGGYEQYF
TGTGCCAGCAGCCAAGGAGGCTACGAGCAGTACTTC
>15|TRBJ2-2|TRBD1|TRBV15|-
CATSGRLTGVGELFF
TGTGCCACCAGCGGACGCTTGACAGGGGTCGGGGAGCTGTTTTTT
>15|TRBJ1-1|-|TRBV5-4|-
CASSISQGRNTEAFF
TGTGCCAGCAGCATCTCACAGGGAAGAAACACTGAAGCTTTCTTT
>16|TRBJ2-7|TRBD2|TRBV5-1|-
CASSPARTSGVYEQYF
TGCGCCAGCAGCCCGGCTAGGACTAGCGGGGTGTACGAGCAGTACTTC
>15|TRBJ2-1|-|TRBV3-1/TRBV3-2|-
CASSQEGRESGEQFF
TGTGCCAGCAGCCAAGAGGGCAGGGAAAGTGGTGAGCAGTTCTTC
>14|TRBJ2-1|-|TRBV11-2|-
CASSPHPGGNEQFF
TGTGCCAGCAGCCCCCACCCAGGCGGGAATGAGCAGTTCTTC
>15|TRBJ2-1|TRBD1|TRBV18|-
CASSPPGQGNNEQFF
TGTGCCAGCTCACCACCGGGACAGGGGAACAATGAGCAGTTCTTC
>18|TRBJ2-1|TRBD2|TRBV7-2|-
CASSLISGGPSSYNEQFF
TGTGCCAGCAGCTTGATTAGCGGGGGTCCTAGCTCCTACAATGAGCAGTTCTTC
>14|TRBJ1-6|-|TRBV27|-
CASAATIYNSPLHF
TGTGCCAGCGCAGCAACTATCTATAATTCACCCCTCCACTTT
>13|TRBJ1-1|-|TRBV19|-
CASSFTTNTEAFF
TGTGCCAGTAGTTTTACTACGAACACTGAAGCTTTCTTT
>16|TRBJ2-2|TRBD1|TRBV6-5|once
CASSYPRQGAIGELFF
TGTGCCAGCAGTTACCCTAGACAGGGGGCTATCGGGGAGCTGTTTTTT
>16|TRBJ2-5|TRBD1|TRBV5-4|-
CASSSDRQGAEGTQYF
TGTGCCAGCAGCTCCGATCGACAGGGGGCGGAGGGGACCCAGTACTTC
>16|TRBJ1-2|-|TRBV6-2/TRBV6-3|-
CASSLGRGPGNYGYTF
TGTGCCAGCAGTCTTGGGCGGGGGCCGGGGAACTATGGCTACACCTTC
>15|TRBJ2-2|-|TRBV6-2/TRBV6-3|-
CASSYVGGGPGELFF
TGTGCCAGCAGTTACGTAGGCGGGGGCCCCGGGGAGCTGTTTTTT
>13|TRBJ1-2|-|TRBV19|few
CASSIDRRGDYTF
TGTGCCAGTAGTATAGATCGGAGGGGCGACTACACCTTC
>13|TRBJ1-2|-|TRBV9|-
CASSPSLSYGYTF
TGTGCCAGCAGCCCTAGCCTCTCTTATGGCTACACCTTC
>15|TRBJ1-3|-|TRBV15|-
CATSRDRVPGNTIYF
TGTGCCACCAGCAGAGATCGGGTACCTGGAAACACCATATATTTT
>14|TRBJ1-1|-|TRBV7-9|-
CASSLEGGWSEAFF
TGTGCCAGCAGCTTGGAGGGAGGATGGTCTGAAGCTTTCTTT
>13|TRBJ2-5|-|TRBV2|once
CASTRDYQETQYF
TGTGCCAGCACCCGGGACTACCAAGAGACCCAGTACTTC
>14|TRBJ2-7|TRBD2|TRBV9|-
CASSPRGGEVEQYF
TGTGCCAGCAGCCCCCGCGGGGGGGAGGTCGAGCAGTACTTC
>15|TRBJ1-5|TRBD1|TRBV5-1|-
CASSLGTGGNQPQHF
TGCGCCAGCAGCTTAGGGACAGGAGGCAATCAGCCCCAGCATTTT
>17|TRBJ2-7|-|TRBV4-2|few
CASSQEGGASHSYEQYF
TGTGCCAGCAGCCAAGAGGGGGGAGCCAGTCACTCCTACGAGCAGTACTTC
>15|TRBJ2-1|TRBD1|TRBV7-2|-
CASSFRSRGYNEQFF
TGTGCCAGCAGCTTTAGGTCCAGGGGGTACAATGAGCAGTTCTTC
>14|TRBJ2-2|TRBD2|TRBV19|-
CASRASGPTGELFF
TGTGCCAGTAGGGCTAGCGGGCCCACCGGGGAGCTGTTTTTT
>16|TRBJ1-2|TRBD1|TRBV7-8|few
CASSLMTGGFNYGYTF
TGTGCCAGCAGCTTAATGACAGGGGGATTTAACTATGGCTACACCTTC
>13|TRBJ1-1|-|TRBV18|-
CASFNRDNTEAFF
TGTGCCAGCTTCAACAGGGACAACACTGAAGCTTTCTTT